Each of the 27 T cell receptor beta chains below was sequenced from the same sample in a study of OX40 agonist ivuxolimab in advanced cancers. TCRdb keeps only in-frame clones here, not all; method: immunoSEQ multiplex PCR. The table lists about 50,000 clones, 70% to 90% of them singletons. The material was CD4+ or CD8+ T cells sorted from blood, obtained in a trial of the OX40 agonist ivuxolimab. The source of these receptors is an adult with an advanced solid tumor such as melanoma, head and neck, liver or kidney cancer.

This rearrangement joins TRBV9 to TRBJ2-3; no clear D. CDR1 is SGDLS and CDR2 is YYNGEE in the germline V gene. The CDR3 contains 15 residues. Deletions cut 4 bases from V and 0 bases from J, with 12 bases between. DNA of the CDR3: TGTGCCAGCAGCCGTGACTCCACTAGCACAGATACGCAGTATTTT. This sequence encodes CASSRDSTSTDTQYF.

V usage is TRBV4-2 and J usage is TRBJ2-4, with 10 bases aligning to TRBD2. The CDR3 is 17 amino acids. After removal of 7 bases from V and 0 bases from J, the junction contained 9 bases not matched to a gene. CDR1 is LGHNA and CDR2 is YNFKEQ in the germline V gene. The CDR3 region has the DNA TGTGCCAGCATACCGGGACTAGCGTCCAGAGCCAAAAACATTCAGTACTTC. It specifies CASIPGLASRAKNIQYF.

This clone was detected a few times. The sample carries other DNA sequences with the same CDR3. CDR3 sequence reads: CASSQVTGEKLFF. CDR3 nucleotide sequence: TGCGCCAGCAGCCAAGTAACTGGTGAAAAACTGTTTTTT. This chain connects TRBV4-1 to TRBJ1-4, with D unclear. V was clipped by 1 base and J by 7 bases, with 7 bases between them. CDR1 and CDR2 (germline): MGHRA, YSYEKL. The CDR3 has 13 residues.

This rearrangement joins TRBV6-1 to TRBJ2-1; weak D call: TRBD1 (5 bases). CDR1 and CDR2 from the germline V gene are MNHNS and SASEGT. V was pared by 0 bases and J by 3 bases, with 12 bases between. This CDR3 has 16 residues. The CDR3 here is CASSEAWQGVYNEQFF. Here the CDR3 DNA reads TGTGCCAGCAGTGAAGCGTGGCAGGGCGTCTACAATGAGCAGTTCTTC.

The rearrangement links TRBV2 to TRBJ2-3, with 7 bases lining up with TRBD2. The CDR3 loop spans 13 amino acids. Germline V gene sequence: CDR1 SNHLY, CDR2 FYNNEI. The V gene end was trimmed by 7 bases and the J gene end by 8 bases; junction bases not matched to a gene: 9. The CDR3 DNA reads as TGTGCCAGCAATAACGGGGGGTCAGGTACGCAGTATTTT. This gives the protein CASNNGGSGTQYF.

This chain connects TRBV25-1 to TRBJ2-7; D unclear. This CDR3 contains 14 residues. The V and J ends lost 7 bases and 8 bases respectively, with 21 bases between them. CDR1 and CDR2 from the germline V gene are MGHDK and SYGVNS. The CDR3 DNA reads as TGTGCCAGCACAGACACAGCTCGATCCCTCAAGCAGTACTTC. Translation: CASTDTARSLKQYF.

The V and J genes are TRBV18 and TRBJ1-1; the D is unclear. Between the trimmed V and J ends, which lost 1 base and 2 bases, there was a span of 5 bases. The V gene's germline CDR1 is KGHSH and CDR2 LQKENI. The CDR3 consists of 13 residues. For the CDR3, the DNA is TGTGCCAGCTCACCACAGAGCAACACTGAAGCTTTCTTT. This gives the protein CASSPQSNTEAFF.

The gene calls are TRBV15 and TRBJ2-2; 8 bases match TRBD1. The CDR3 totals 16 residues. Germline-derived CDR1 and CDR2 are LNHNV and YYDKDF (reference sequence). V lost 4 bases, J lost 2 bases, and 6 bases stayed unmatched. In DNA, the CDR3 is TGTGCCACCAGCAAAGGGACAGGACTAAACACCGGGGAGCTGTTTTTT. Translating gives CATSKGTGLNTGELFF. The whole variable domain, filled in from reference TRBV15 and TRBJ2-2, reads DAMVIQNPRYQVTQFGKPVTLSCSQTLNHNVMYWYQQKSSQAPKLLFHYYDKDFNNEADTPDNFQSRRPNTSFCFLDIRSPGLGDTAMYLCATSKGTGLNTGELFFGEGSRLTVL.

CDR3 residues: CASSYRGRTEAFF. Here the CDR3 DNA reads TGTGCCAGCAGCTACAGGGGCAGAACTGAAGCTTTCTTT. The rearrangement joins TRBV6-5 to TRBJ1-1, with 7 bases fitting TRBD1. The CDR3 is 13 residues long. Germline V gene lookup returns CDR1 MNHEY and CDR2 SVGAGI. J lost 5 bases, V lost 6 bases, and 6 bases had no gene match.

DNA for the CDR3: TGTGCCAGCAGTGATTCCTCGGCGGGGCCAGACATTCAGTACTTC. This sequence encodes CASSDSSAGPDIQYF. The chain has TRBV6-1 and TRBJ2-4, with a possible D match to TRBD2 (6 bases). CDR3 length: 15 amino acids. Germline V gives CDR1 MNHNS, CDR2 SASEGT. V lost 3 bases to trimming and J lost 8 bases, with 17 bases between them.

The chain joins TRBV28 to TRBJ2-4; TRBD2 matches at 7 bases. The CDR3 spans 15 residues. Germline lookup yields CDR1 MDHEN and CDR2 SYDVKM. V shed 7 bases and J 3 bases; nucleotides not matched to a gene: 9. CDR3 DNA sequence: TGTGCCAGCACCATGGGCGGGAGCGACAAAAACATTCAGTACTTC. It is translated as CASTMGGSDKNIQYF.

The genes are TRBV27 and TRBJ1-4, with a tentative D call TRBD1 (5 bases). Germline V lookup: CDR1 MNHEY, CDR2 SMNVEV (reference sequence). V lost 6 bases, J lost 9 bases, and 11 bases lay in between. CDR3 length equals 12 residues. The chain's CDR3 is CASRRGGQKLFF. In nucleotides, the CDR3 is TGTGCCAGCAGGAGGGGCGGGCAAAAACTGTTTTTT. The full variable domain, with the rest looked up from reference TRBV27 and TRBJ1-4, is EAQVTQNPRYLITVTGKKLTVTCSQNMNHEYMSWYRQDPGLGLRQIYYSMNVEVTDKGDVPEGYKVSRKEKRNFPLILESPSPNQTSLYFCASRRGGQKLFFGSGTQLSVL.

The rearrangement uses TRBV10-3 and TRBJ2-1; a possible D gene is TRBD2 (6 bases). Trimming left V 1 base short and J 8 bases short, with 9 bases between. The CDR3 totals 13 residues. The germline V gene has CDR1 ENHRY and CDR2 SYGVKD. CDR3 amino acids: CAISEYGGYEQFF. In DNA, the CDR3 is TGTGCCATCAGTGAGTACGGGGGATATGAGCAGTTCTTC.

The rearrangement joins TRBV19 to TRBJ2-7, with 9 nucleotides matching TRBD2. This CDR3 is 15 amino acids long. The V segment lost 6 bases and the J segment 3 bases; nucleotides outside the gene matches: 9. CDR1 is LNHDA, CDR2 SQIVND, per germline (reference sequence). The CDR3 spells CASSPGGRALYEQYF. CDR3 nucleotide sequence: TGTGCCAGTAGCCCTGGCGGGAGGGCCCTCTACGAGCAGTACTTC. Full variable domain (rest looked up from reference TRBV19 and TRBJ2-7): DGGITQSPKYLFRKEGQNVTLSCEQNLNHDAMYWYRQDPGQGLRLIYYSQIVNDFQKGDIAEGYSVSREKKESFPLTVTSAQKNPTAFYLCASSPGGRALYEQYFGPGTRLTVT.

The table lists this clone with a few counts. The chain recombines TRBV4-1 with TRBJ2-7; 7 bases are shared with TRBD2. Germline loops: CDR1 MGHRA, CDR2 YSYEKL. Trimming took 0 bases from V and 4 from J; bases not matched to a gene: 6. The CDR3 contains 15 residues. In DNA, the CDR3 is TGCGCCAGCAGCCAAGAGATGGGACTAAGGTACGAGCAGTACTTC. Translation gives CASSQEMGLRYEQYF.

This clone is a singleton in its sample. The rearrangement joins TRBV2 to TRBJ2-1, with 8 bases identical to TRBD2. The CDR3 has 14 residues. Germline V lookup: CDR1 SNHLY, CDR2 FYNNEI. The V gene end was trimmed by 7 bases and the J gene end by 5 bases; junction bases not matched to a gene: 7. Written as DNA, the CDR3 is TGTGCCAGCAAGGCTAGCGGGTCCGACAATGAGCAGTTCTTC. Its translation is CASKASGSDNEQFF.

This chain links TRBV15 with TRBJ2-5; D unresolved. V was trimmed by 5 bases and J by 2 bases, leaving 9 bases between them. Per the germline V gene, CDR1 is LNHNV and CDR2 is YYDKDF (reference sequence). The CDR3 runs 13 residues. The CDR3 sequence is CATSRRAQETQYF. CDR3 bases: TGTGCCACCAGCCGCCGTGCTCAAGAGACCCAGTACTTC.

This chain links TRBV6-5 with TRBJ2-1; 10 positions match TRBD2. The germline V gene has CDR1 MNHEY and CDR2 SVGAGI. J gave up 4 bases and V 5 bases, and 5 bases lay outside the gene matches. The CDR3 totals 15 residues. The CDR3 is CASSKREGRYNEQFF. CDR3 coding DNA: TGTGCCAGCAGTAAGCGGGAGGGCAGGTACAATGAGCAGTTCTTC.

The chain combines TRBV15 with TRBJ2-5; 8 nucleotides match TRBD2. In germline, CDR1 is LNHNV, CDR2 YYDKDF (reference sequence). The CDR3 extends over 16 amino acids. Trimming took 5 bases from V and 5 from J; bases not matched to a gene: 13. CDR3 bases: TGTGCCACCAGCGGCTGGGTCGGGGGGGCCTCGGAGACCCAGTACTTC. It yields the protein CATSGWVGGASETQYF.

This clone has a single count. CDR3: CASKRLAESTDTQYF. DNA for the CDR3: TGCGCCAGCAAAAGACTAGCGGAAAGCACAGATACGCAGTATTTT. The chain employs TRBV10-2 and TRBJ2-3, with 9 bases identical to TRBD2. V was clipped by 7 bases and J by 0 bases; unmatched bases: 5. Germline values: CDR1 WSHSY, CDR2 SAAADI. The CDR3 sequence is 15 residues long.

The gene calls are TRBV7-9 and TRBJ1-1; possible D gene TRBD1, 6 bases. This CDR3 region has 12 residues. The germline V gene encodes CDR1 SEHNR and CDR2 FQNEAQ (reference sequence). With 6 bases removed from V and 6 bases from J, the gap between germline ends came to 11 bases. DNA of the CDR3: TGTGCCAGCAGTTCGACAGGCTCTGAAGCTTTCTTT. Translating it yields CASSSTGSEAFF.

The CDR3 region has the DNA TGTGCCAGCAGCTTGAGAGGTCTGGGGATGGGTGGAGTAGAAGCTTTCTTT. It yields the protein CASSLRGLGMGGVEAFF. The J gene is TRBJ1-1, the V gene TRBV5-5; the D is unclear. Germline values: CDR1 SGHKS, CDR2 YYEKEE (reference sequence). The length of the CDR3 is 17 residues. Trimming stripped 1 base from V and 8 bases from J, with 24 bases between.

The chain links TRBV21-1 to TRBJ2-3; the table's D call, TRBD1, has no DNA check behind it. TRBV21-1 is shown as a pseudogene. The CDR3 sequence is 14 residues long. CDR3 in DNA: TGTGCCAGCATCTCACAGGGGGCTCGCGATACGCAGTATTTT. Its protein is CASISQGARDTQYF.

This clone has just one count. DNA of the CDR3: TGTGCCAGCAACAGGGGCACCTTCGGAGAGACCCAGTACTTC. The encoded protein is CASNRGTFGETQYF. This chain joins TRBV2 and TRBJ2-5; 7 bases align to TRBD1. With 7 bases clipped from V and 4 bases from J, the junction kept 9 bases outside the gene matches. The CDR3 is 14 amino acids. Germline V gene sequence: CDR1 SNHLY, CDR2 FYNNEI.

This clone showed up just once. The rearrangement links TRBV5-1 to TRBJ2-2; 12 bases map to TRBD1. Germline V CDR1 and CDR2: SGHRS, YFSETQ. Trimming cost V 4 bases and J 7 bases; bases outside gene matches: 8. This CDR3 region has 16 residues. As DNA, the CDR3 is TGCGCCAGCAGCCTGGGACAGGGGGCGCGAGTCGGGGAGCTGTTTTTT. Protein sequence: CASSLGQGARVGELFF.

This sequence joins TRBV5-1 and TRBJ2-5, with unresolved D. Germline CDR1 is SGHRS and CDR2 is YFSETQ. The V end was cut by 0 bases, the J end by 5 bases, with 2 bases between. This CDR3 has 11 amino acids. This chain's CDR3 is CASSLVETQYF. CDR3 sequence (DNA): TGCGCCAGCAGCTTGGTTGAGACCCAGTACTTC.

The rearrangement uses TRBV19 and TRBJ1-5; D unclear. This CDR3 has 17 residues. V was cut by 6 bases and J by 0 bases, with 18 bases left in between. The germline CDR1 and CDR2 sequences are LNHDA and SQIVND (reference sequence). The CDR3 DNA reads TGTGCCAGTAGGTTCTGGAGAGTGGGCTATAGCAATCAGCCCCAGCATTTT. Its protein is CASRFWRVGYSNQPQHF.